This TCR beta chain was identified during a study of glioma-infiltrating T cells. Study as a whole: Target coverage was roughly 4- to 10-fold for roughly one million blood T cells. Overall study findings and caveats: Non-neoplastic patients had below-expected tissue-blood divergence, while all gliomas exceeded expectation. Very few CDR3 sequences were shared between tissue and blood.

Amplification of TCR alpha and beta CDR3 regions from RNA used iRepertoire nested multiplex PCR. Each CDR3 protein is one row after TCRdb ran MiXCR on the multiplex PCR reads. The repertoire includes roughly 350,000 distinct CDR3 sequences, roughly two fifths of them detected once, and 9.5% to 15% sits in the top ten. Remarks on this clonotype: What it recognizes is unknown.

Sequences were obtained from glioma tissue, nonneoplastic brain tissue, or PBMCs (not recorded which). This TCR came from a human donor with low-grade glioma or glioblastoma, undergoing nonglioma brain surgery, or in good health (not recorded which).

The CDR3, as DNA: TGCGCCAGCAGCCCCCGGCCCGCCTACGAGCAGTACTTC. It yields the protein CASSPRPAYEQYF. The gene calls are TRBV5-1 and TRBJ2-7, with unresolved D. With 4 bases removed from V and 2 bases from J, the gap between germline ends came to 10 bases. CDR3 size: 13 residues. Germline lookup yields CDR1 SGHRS and CDR2 YFSETQ.